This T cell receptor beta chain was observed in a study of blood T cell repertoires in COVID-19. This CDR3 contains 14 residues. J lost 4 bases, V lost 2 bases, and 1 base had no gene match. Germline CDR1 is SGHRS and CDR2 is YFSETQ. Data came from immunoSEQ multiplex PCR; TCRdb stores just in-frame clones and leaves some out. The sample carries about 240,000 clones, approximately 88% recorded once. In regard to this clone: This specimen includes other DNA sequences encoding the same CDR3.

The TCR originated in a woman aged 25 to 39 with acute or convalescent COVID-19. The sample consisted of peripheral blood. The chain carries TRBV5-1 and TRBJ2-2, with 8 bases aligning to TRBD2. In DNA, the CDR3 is TGCGCCAGCAGCTTTAGCGGGACCACCGGGGAGCTGTTTTTT. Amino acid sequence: CASSFSGTTGELFF.